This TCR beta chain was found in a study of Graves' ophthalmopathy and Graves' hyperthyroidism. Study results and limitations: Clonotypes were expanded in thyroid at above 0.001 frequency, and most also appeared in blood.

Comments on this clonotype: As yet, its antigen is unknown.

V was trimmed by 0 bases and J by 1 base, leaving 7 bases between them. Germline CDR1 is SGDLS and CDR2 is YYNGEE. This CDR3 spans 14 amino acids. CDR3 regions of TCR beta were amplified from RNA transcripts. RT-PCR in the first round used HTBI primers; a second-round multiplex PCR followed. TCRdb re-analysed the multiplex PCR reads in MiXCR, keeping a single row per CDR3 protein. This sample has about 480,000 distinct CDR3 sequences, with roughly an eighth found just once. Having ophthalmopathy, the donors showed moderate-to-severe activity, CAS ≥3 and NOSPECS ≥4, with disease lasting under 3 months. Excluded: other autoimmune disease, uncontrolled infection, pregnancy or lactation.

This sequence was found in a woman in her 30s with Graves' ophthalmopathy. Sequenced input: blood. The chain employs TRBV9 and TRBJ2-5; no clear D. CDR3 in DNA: TGTGCCAGCAGCGTAGACCAGTCCCAAGAGACCCAGTACTTC. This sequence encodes CASSVDQSQETQYF.